The rows below give T cell receptor beta chains drawn from one sample of a study of CD8 T cells in Susac syndrome. From the immunoSEQ multiplex PCR reads, TCRdb called clonotypes with MiXCR, one entry per CDR3 protein. The data show roughly 120,000 distinct CDR3 sequences, 90% to 96% seen once. Sequences were obtained from CD4+ T cells from PBMCs. These receptors came from a human donor in good health. Each CDR3 is given with its conserved first and last residue. D genes are given only for firm matches. Only part of the rows carry a size: once, few, many, or a class if the clone is expanded.

abundance	j_gene	d_gene	v_gene	CDR3nt	CDR3aa
NA	TRBJ2-3	NA	TRBV15	TGTGCCACCAACCCGGGGGACAGCACAGATACGCAGTATTTT	CATNPGDSTDTQYF
NA	TRBJ2-2	TRBD2	TRBV4-2	TGTGCCAGCAGCCAAGAAGGGCGCAGGGCTAGCGGAAGCACCGGGGAGCTGTTTTTT	CASSQEGRRASGSTGELFF
NA	TRBJ1-4	NA	TRBV7-9	TGTGCCAGCAGCCCCCGGGACCTCGGGGAAAAACTGTTTTTT	CASSPRDLGEKLFF
NA	TRBJ1-5	NA	TRBV20-1	TGCAGTGCTAACCCCAGGGGAGGGCCCTATAGCAATCAGCCCCAGCATTTT	CSANPRGGPYSNQPQHF
NA	TRBJ2-2	NA	TRBV2	TGTGCCAGCAGTGTTAACAGAAACACCGGGGAGCTGTTTTTT	CASSVNRNTGELFF
NA	TRBJ2-7	TRBD1	TRBV5-1	TGCGCCAGCAGTCCCGGGACAGTATACGAGCAGTACTTC	CASSPGTVYEQYF
NA	TRBJ2-2	NA	TRBV3-1	TGTGCCAGCAGCCTCAGACAGGGAGGAATCGACACCGGGGAGCTGTTTTTT	CASSLRQGGIDTGELFF
once	TRBJ1-4	TRBD1	TRBV4-2	TGTGCCAGCAGCCAGGGGACAGGGCGGGAAAAACTGTTTTTT	CASSQGTGREKLFF
NA	TRBJ1-6	NA	TRBV5-6	TGTGCCAGCAGCCTCGACAAGTCACCCCTCCACTTT	CASSLDKSPLHF
NA	TRBJ2-7	NA	TRBV7-2	TGTGCCAGCAGCAGCAGCTCAACTTCCTACGAGCAGTACTTC	CASSSSSTSYEQYF
NA	TRBJ2-4	NA	TRBV6-2/TRBV6-3	TGTGCCAGCACCCCGACAGGGAGGCAAAACATTCAGTACTTC	CASTPTGRQNIQYF
NA	TRBJ2-7	NA	TRBV5-1	TGCGCCAGCAGCCCAGAAGGCTACGAGCAGTACTTC	CASSPEGYEQYF
NA	TRBJ2-7	TRBD1	TRBV20-1	TGCAGTGCCTTCCGGGACAGGGGGCGGGAGCAGTACTTC	CSAFRDRGREQYF
NA	TRBJ1-1	NA	TRBV27	TGTGCCAGCAGTTCGTTGGACGTAAAGATGAACACTGAAGCTTTCTTT	CASSSLDVKMNTEAFF
NA	TRBJ1-6	NA	TRBV19	TGTGCCACTGGCAGGGGATCTACCTATAATTCACCCCTCCACTTT	CATGRGSTYNSPLHF
NA	TRBJ2-3	TRBD1	TRBV3-1	TGTGCCAGCAGCGGGGGGGACAGGGGCCACACAGATACGCAGTATTTT	CASSGGDRGHTDTQYF
once	TRBJ2-7	NA	TRBV4-1	TGCGCCAGCAGCCAAGAACGGGTAGGAGGCAGATACGAGCAGTACTTC	CASSQERVGGRYEQYF
NA	TRBJ1-4	TRBD1	TRBV27	TGTGCCAGCAGCCCGTCGACAGGGGGTCGGGAAAAACTGTTTTTT	CASSPSTGGREKLFF
NA	TRBJ1-5	NA	TRBV20-1	TGCAGTGCTAGAGCCCAGACAGTTAGCAATCAGCCCCAGCATTTT	CSARAQTVSNQPQHF
NA	TRBJ1-1	NA	TRBV29-1	TGCAGCGTAGTACGGCTGACTGAAGCTTTCTTT	CSVVRLTEAFF
NA	TRBJ2-3	TRBD1	TRBV5-1	TGCGCCAGCAGCTCCGGCACAGGGGCTCCTAACACAGATACGCAGTATTTT	CASSSGTGAPNTDTQYF
NA	TRBJ2-2	NA	TRBV30	TGTGCCTGGAGTGTGGGCAGGGGAGACACCGGGGAGCTGTTTTTT	CAWSVGRGDTGELFF
NA	TRBJ1-5	NA	TRBV3-1	TGTGCCAGCAGCCAAGCGGTCAGCAATCAGCCCCAGCATTTT	CASSQAVSNQPQHF
NA	TRBJ1-3	NA	TRBV3-1	TGTGCCAGCAGCCAAACAGGGTTCCAAAACACCATATATTTT	CASSQTGFQNTIYF
once	TRBJ2-4	NA	TRBV28	TGTGCCAGCAGTTTATTCGGACCGGCTCGCCGGTACTTC	CASSLFGPARRYF
NA	TRBJ2-3	NA	TRBV18	TGTGCCAGCTCACCACTGAACACAGATACGCAGTATTTT	CASSPLNTDTQYF
NA	TRBJ1-1	NA	TRBV5-1	TGCGCCAGCAGATCTCAGGGGTACACTGAAGCTTTCTTT	CASRSQGYTEAFF
NA	TRBJ1-1	TRBD1	TRBV12-3/TRBV12-4	TGTGCCAGCAGGTTACAGGGGGGGAACACTGAAGCTTTCTTT	CASRLQGGNTEAFF
NA	TRBJ2-6	NA	TRBV4-1	TGCGCCAGCAGCCAAGGACCGACGACCTCTGGGGCCAACGTCCTGACTTTC	CASSQGPTTSGANVLTF
NA	TRBJ2-5	NA	TRBV29-1	TGCAGCGTTGACACCTCCCCTGAGACCCAGTACTTC	CSVDTSPETQYF